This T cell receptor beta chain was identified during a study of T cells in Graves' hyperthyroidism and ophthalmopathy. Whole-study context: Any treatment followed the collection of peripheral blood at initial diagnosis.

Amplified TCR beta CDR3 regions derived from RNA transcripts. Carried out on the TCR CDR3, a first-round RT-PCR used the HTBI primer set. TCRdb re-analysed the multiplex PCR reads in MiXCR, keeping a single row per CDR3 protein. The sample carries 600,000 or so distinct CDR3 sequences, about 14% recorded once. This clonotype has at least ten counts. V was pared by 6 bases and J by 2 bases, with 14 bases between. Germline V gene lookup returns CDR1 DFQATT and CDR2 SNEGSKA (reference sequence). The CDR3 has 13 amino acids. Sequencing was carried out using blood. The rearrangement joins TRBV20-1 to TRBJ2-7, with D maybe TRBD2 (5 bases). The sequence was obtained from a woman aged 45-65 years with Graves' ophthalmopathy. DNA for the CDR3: TGCAGTGCAAATACTAGATTCGCCTACGAGCAGTACTTC. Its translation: CSANTRFAYEQYF.